The clone carrying this TCR beta chain was recorded only once. The antigen remains undetermined. This sample is part of a study of T-cell reconstitution after alpha-beta-depleted transplantation in children. The TCRbeta library was prepared with unique molecular identifiers. TCRdb reprocessed the PCR reads via MiXCR and lists one record per CDR3 protein. Of 350,000 to 500,000 distinct CDR3 sequences in the sample, over 40% are singletons; the top ten hold roughly a quarter. In germline, CDR1 is SGHVS, CDR2 FQNEAQ. This CDR3 is 13 amino acids long. Trimming shortened V by 7 bases and J by 7 bases, and 11 bases separated the two germline ends. Study findings and constraints: By one year post-transplant, T-cell counts and diversity largely arose from T cells that were newly produced. Certain patients had high TCRbeta diversity at day 60, and it came from recipient T cells and thymic progenitors that survived. Several hundred graft clones that had expanded were reportedly the source of alpha-beta T cells about two months after transplant.

The V and J genes are TRBV7-8 and TRBJ1-6; maybe TRBD1 (5 bases). The sample was PBMCs, taken before TCRalphabeta/CD19-depleted stem cell transplant. The origin of this receptor is a girl aged 2 to 10 with aplastic anemia, due to receive a stem cell transplant. CDR3 sequence (DNA): TGTGCCAGCATGAGGGGCCCCAATTCACCCCTCCACTTT. Encoded protein: CASMRGPNSPLHF.